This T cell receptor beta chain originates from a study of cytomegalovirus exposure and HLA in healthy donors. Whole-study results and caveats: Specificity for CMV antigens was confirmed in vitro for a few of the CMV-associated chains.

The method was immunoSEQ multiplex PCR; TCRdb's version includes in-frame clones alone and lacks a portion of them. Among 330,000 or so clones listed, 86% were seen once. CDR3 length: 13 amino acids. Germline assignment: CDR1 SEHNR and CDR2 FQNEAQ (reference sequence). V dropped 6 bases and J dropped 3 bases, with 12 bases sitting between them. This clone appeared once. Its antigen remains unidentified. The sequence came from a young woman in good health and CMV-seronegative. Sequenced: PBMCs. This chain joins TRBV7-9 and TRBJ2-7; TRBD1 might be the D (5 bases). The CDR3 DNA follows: TGTGCCAGCAGTCAAAGGCAGGGCTACGAGCAGTACTTC. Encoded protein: CASSQRQGYEQYF. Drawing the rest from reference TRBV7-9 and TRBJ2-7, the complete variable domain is DTGVSQNPRHKITKRGQNVTFRCDPISEHNRLYWYRQTLGQGPEFLTYFQNEAQLEKSRLLSDRFSAERPKGSFSTLEIQRTEQGDSAMYLCASSQRQGYEQYFGPGTRLTVT.